A selection of T cell receptor beta chains follows, all from one sample in a study of blood T cell repertoires in COVID-19. TCRdb's table, derived via immunoSEQ multiplex PCR, lists solely in-frame clones and lacks some. The sample yields tens of thousands of clones, 75% to 90% seen once. Material: peripheral blood. These receptors were obtained from an older woman with acute or convalescent COVID-19. The CDR3 runs from the conserved cysteine through the conserved F or W. Fields, in order: CDR3 length, V gene, J gene, clone size, D gene, CDR3 DNA, CDR3 protein. D genes are given only for firm matches. Clone size is not always given. Where it is, it says once, few, many or a class for expanded clones.

14	TRBV11-2	TRBJ2-5	-	-	TGTGCCAGCAGCATCTCCCTGAGCGGAGAGACCCAGTACTTC	CASSISLSGETQYF
15	TRBV3-1/TRBV3-2	TRBJ1-2	few	-	TGTGCCAGCAGCCAAGAAATCGGGGTCTGGGGTGGCTACACCTTC	CASSQEIGVWGGYTF
18	TRBV7-9	TRBJ2-4	once	TRBD2	TGTGCCAGCAGCTTAGCGGGTACTAGCGGGGGGGCCAGAGCCATTCAGTACTTC	CASSLAGTSGGARAIQYF
14	TRBV18	TRBJ2-7	-	-	TGTGCCAGCTCAGGGGGAGGCAGCAACTACGAGCAGTACTTC	CASSGGGSNYEQYF
16	TRBV27	TRBJ2-7	-	-	TGTGCCAGCAGTTCGTCCCGCGTGGGGGCCTCATACGAGCAGTACTTC	CASSSSRVGASYEQYF
13	TRBV6-6	TRBJ1-1	-	-	TGTGCCAGCAGTTACTCTCGGACAGATGAAGCTTTCTTT	CASSYSRTDEAFF
15	TRBV19	TRBJ1-5	few	-	TGTGCCAGTAGTTGGCGGGAGGGAACTAATCAGCCCCAGCATTTT	CASSWREGTNQPQHF
16	TRBV6-5	TRBJ1-6	once	-	TGTGCCAGCAGTTACTACGGGTCCCCTTATAATTCACCCCTCCACTTT	CASSYYGSPYNSPLHF
15	TRBV5-1	TRBJ1-3	-	-	TGCGCCAGCAGCAGACTACCAGGGGCTGGAAACACCATATATTTT	CASSRLPGAGNTIYF
15	TRBV28	TRBJ2-1	few	-	TGTGCCAGCAGTATGGGGGGAGTCCCATCAAATGAGCAGTTCTTC	CASSMGGVPSNEQFF
16	TRBV24-1	TRBJ2-2	-	-	TGTGCCACCAGTGACGTGGGGACAAAGGGAGACGGGGAGCTGTTTTTT	CATSDVGTKGDGELFF
15	TRBV10-3	TRBJ1-1	-	TRBD1	TGTGCCATCAGTGAACCGGGACAGGGGAACACTGAAGCTTTCTTT	CAISEPGQGNTEAFF